This T cell receptor (beta chain) stems from a study of CD4 T cells in relation to SARS-CoV-2 and coronaviruses. Across the whole study: Convalescent patients were seven or eight males and 4 females; two were Hispanic.

The CDR3 runs 17 residues. Germline lookup yields CDR1 MGHRA and CDR2 YSYEKL. V lost 1 base, J lost 8 bases, and 15 bases stayed unmatched. In regard to this clone: The antigen remains undetermined.

General study results and limits: SARS-CoV-2-driven expansion was significantly weaker in crossreactive than monoreactive clones.

Uncultured naive and memory CD4+ T cells supplied DNA for deep TCR-beta sequencing. Profiling relied on immunoSEQ multiplex PCR, and the TCRdb table lists in-frame clones only, not all of them. This table holds approximately 37,000 clones, over 75% found once. The origin of this receptor is an adult with COVID-19. This chain joins TRBV4-1 and TRBJ2-7; the match to TRBD1 covers 9 bases. The sample was memory CD4+ T cells from PBMCs. The CDR3, as DNA: TGCGCCAGCAGCCAAGCTTTCGTTTGGACAGGGGCCTCCAAGCAGTACTTC. Translating it yields CASSQAFVWTGASKQYF.